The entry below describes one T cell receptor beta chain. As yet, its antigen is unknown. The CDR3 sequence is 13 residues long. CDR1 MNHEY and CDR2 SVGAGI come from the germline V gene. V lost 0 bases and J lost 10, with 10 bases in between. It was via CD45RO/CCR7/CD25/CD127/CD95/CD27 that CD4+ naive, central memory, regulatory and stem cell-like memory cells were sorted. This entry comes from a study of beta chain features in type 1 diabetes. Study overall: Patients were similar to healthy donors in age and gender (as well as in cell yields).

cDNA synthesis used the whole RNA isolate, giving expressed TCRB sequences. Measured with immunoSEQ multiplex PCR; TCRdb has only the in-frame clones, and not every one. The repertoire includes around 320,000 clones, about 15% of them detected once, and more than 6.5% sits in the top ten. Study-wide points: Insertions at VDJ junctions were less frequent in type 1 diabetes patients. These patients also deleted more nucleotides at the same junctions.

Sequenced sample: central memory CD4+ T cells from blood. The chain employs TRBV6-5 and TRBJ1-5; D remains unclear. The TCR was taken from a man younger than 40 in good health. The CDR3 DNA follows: TGTGCCAGCAGTTACTCCGGGGAGGGTCCCCAGCATTTT. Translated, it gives CASSYSGEGPQHF.